This T cell receptor beta chain was recovered during a study of T cells in Graves' hyperthyroidism and ophthalmopathy. The study, taken as a whole, reports: Expanded thyroid clonotypes (above 0.001) were mostly also found in blood.

This clonotype was detected ten times or more. Its specificity is unknown. Template material for amplifying TCR beta CDR3 regions consisted of RNA transcripts. The HTBI primer set served for first-round RT-PCR of the TCR CDR3. TCRdb reanalysed the multiplex PCR reads using MiXCR and keeps one entry per CDR3 protein. The sample has a few hundred thousand distinct CDR3 sequences, 15% to 20% seen once. The PBMCs were sourced from fresh peripheral blood (about 10 ml). This CDR3 spans 15 amino acids. V was pared by 6 bases and J by 2 bases, with 8 bases of the junction left unmatched. CDR1 SNHLY and CDR2 FYNNEI come from the germline V gene.

This chain joins TRBV2 and TRBJ2-3; TRBD2 matches 7 bases. The TCR originated in a middle-aged woman with Graves' ophthalmopathy. The sequenced sample consisted of blood. The CDR3 sequence is CASSMGLPSTDTQYF. CDR3 nucleotide sequence: TGTGCCAGCAGCATGGGACTACCTTCCACAGATACGCAGTATTTT.